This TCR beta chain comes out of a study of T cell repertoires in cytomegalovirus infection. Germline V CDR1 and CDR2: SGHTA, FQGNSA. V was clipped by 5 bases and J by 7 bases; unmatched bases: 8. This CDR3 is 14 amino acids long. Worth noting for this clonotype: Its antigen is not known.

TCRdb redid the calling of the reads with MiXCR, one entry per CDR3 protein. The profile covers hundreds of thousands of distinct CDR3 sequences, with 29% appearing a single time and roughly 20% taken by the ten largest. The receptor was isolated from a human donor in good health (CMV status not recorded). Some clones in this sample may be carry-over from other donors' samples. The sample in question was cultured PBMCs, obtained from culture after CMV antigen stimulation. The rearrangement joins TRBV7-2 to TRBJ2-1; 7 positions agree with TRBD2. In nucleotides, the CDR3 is TGTGCCAGCAGCCCTGGACTAGTGGGGAATGAGCAGTTCTTC. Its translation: CASSPGLVGNEQFF.